The source of this TCR beta chain is a study of blood T cell repertoires in COVID-19. Across the study: The United States, Italy and Spain supplied acute and convalescent COVID-19 samples. Nucleic acid was either cDNA or gDNA, and it came from T cells, B-cell-depleted T cells, or PBMCs.

Original handling: Amplified reference gene primers provided the basis for estimating nucleated cell counts. The protocol was immunoSEQ multiplex PCR, while the TCRdb copy is restricted to in-frame clones and leaves out a portion. V, J and clone size reflect that table, while D and trimming were determined from the DNA. The table shows 450,000 to 500,000 clones, with approximately 83% occurring only once. The CDR3 covers 12 residues. V lost 5 bases to trimming and J lost 8 bases; unmatched junction nucleotides: 3. CDR1 and CDR2 (germline): LGHDT, YNNKEL (reference sequence). What was sequenced was peripheral blood. This chain links TRBV3-1 (or the pseudogene TRBV3-2) with TRBJ1-1, with TRBD1 identical over 9 bases. The source is a human donor in a cohort sampled during active COVID-19. CDR3 protein: CASSSGTGEAFF. For the CDR3, the DNA is TGTGCCAGCAGCTCCGGGACAGGGGAAGCTTTCTTT.